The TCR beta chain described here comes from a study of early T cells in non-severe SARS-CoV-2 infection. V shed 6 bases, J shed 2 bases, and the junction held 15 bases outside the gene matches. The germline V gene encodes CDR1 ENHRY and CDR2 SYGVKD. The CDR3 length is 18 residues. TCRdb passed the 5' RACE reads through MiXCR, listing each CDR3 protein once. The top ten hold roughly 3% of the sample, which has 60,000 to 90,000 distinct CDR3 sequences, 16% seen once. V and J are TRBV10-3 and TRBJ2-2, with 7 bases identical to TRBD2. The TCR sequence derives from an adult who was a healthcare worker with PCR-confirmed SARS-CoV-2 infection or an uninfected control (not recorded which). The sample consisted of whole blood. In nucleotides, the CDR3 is TGTGCCATCAGCACCCTTCCCGCTAGCGGTCTCAACACCGGGGAGCTGTTTTTT. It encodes CAISTLPASGLNTGELFF.